The sequence of this T cell receptor beta chain was determined in a study of identical twins. In germline, CDR1 is GTSNPN, CDR2 SVGIG (reference sequence). V was trimmed by 2 bases and J by 6 bases, leaving 11 bases between them. CDR3 size: 13 residues. Study-wide points: Within cord blood, abundant beta clonotypes carried fewer insertions, but memory repertoires showed no such trend. Monozygotic twin pairs showed more out-of-frame TCR alpha sharing than models estimated.

This clonotype was seen at least ten times. What it binds is not known. All donors were healthy, and all were Caucasian. TCRdb reanalysed the 5' RACE reads using MiXCR and keeps one entry per CDR3 protein. The sample lists 550,000 to 700,000 distinct CDR3 sequences; 9.6% were seen once. The sample also formed part of further work on yellow fever vaccine responses in identical twins.

Sequenced sample: PBMCs. The chain links TRBV30 to TRBJ1-5; a weak D match, TRBD1 (5 bases). The sequence came from a woman in her late teens or twenties in good health. The CDR3 protein is CAWSRGEFQPQHF. Written as DNA, the CDR3 is TGTGCCTGGAGTCGAGGGGAATTTCAGCCCCAGCATTTT.